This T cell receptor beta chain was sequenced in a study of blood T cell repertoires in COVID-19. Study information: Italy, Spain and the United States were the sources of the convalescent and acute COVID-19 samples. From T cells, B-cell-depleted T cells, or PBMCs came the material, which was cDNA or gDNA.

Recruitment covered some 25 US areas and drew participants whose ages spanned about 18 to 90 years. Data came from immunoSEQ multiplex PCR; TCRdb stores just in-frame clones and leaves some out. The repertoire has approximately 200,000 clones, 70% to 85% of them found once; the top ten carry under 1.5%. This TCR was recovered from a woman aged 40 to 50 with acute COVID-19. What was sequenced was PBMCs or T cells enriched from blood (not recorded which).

The CDR3 region is CASSLDMLLRKNIQYF. The CDR3 coding sequence is TGTGCCAGCAGCTTAGATATGCTTTTGCGCAAAAACATTCAGTACTTC. The chain joins TRBV5-6 to TRBJ2-4; no reliable D call. Germline CDR1 SGHDT, CDR2 YYEEEE. The CDR3 length is 16 residues. V lost 2 bases, J lost 3 bases, and 15 bases lay in between. The complete variable domain, with remaining parts taken from reference TRBV5-6 and TRBJ2-4, reads DAGVTQSPTHLIKTRGQQVTLRCSPKSGHDTVSWYQQALGQGPQFIFQYYEEEERQRGNFPDRFSGHQFPNYSSELNVNALLLGDSALYLCASSLDMLLRKNIQYFGAGTRLSVL.